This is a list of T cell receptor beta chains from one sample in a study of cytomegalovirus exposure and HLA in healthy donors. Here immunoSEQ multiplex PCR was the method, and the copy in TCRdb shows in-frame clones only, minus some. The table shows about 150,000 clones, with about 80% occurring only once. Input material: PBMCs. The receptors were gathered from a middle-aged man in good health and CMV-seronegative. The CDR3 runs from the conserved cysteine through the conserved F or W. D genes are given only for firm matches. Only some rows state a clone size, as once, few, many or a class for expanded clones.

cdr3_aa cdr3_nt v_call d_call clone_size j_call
CASSPPTRGPDEQYF TGTGCCAGCTCACCACCGACCAGGGGTCCGGACGAGCAGTACTTC TRBV18 . . TRBJ2-7
CASSLRDTQYF TGTGCCAGCAGCTTGAGAGATACGCAGTATTTT TRBV11-2 . . TRBJ2-3
CASSLDGTVNQPQHF TGTGCCAGCAGCTTAGATGGCACAGTCAATCAGCCCCAGCATTTT TRBV7-9 . . TRBJ1-5
CASSPLTGANSPLHF TGCGCCAGCAGCCCCTTAACAGGTGCTAATTCACCCCTCCACTTT TRBV5-1 . . TRBJ1-6
CATSRPGTSDDNEQFF TGTGCCACCAGCAGACCCGGGACTAGCGATGACAATGAGCAGTTCTTC TRBV15 TRBD2 . TRBJ2-1
CASREGRGVYEQYF TGTGCCAGCAGGGAGGGCCGCGGCGTGTACGAGCAGTACTTC TRBV6-5 . . TRBJ2-7
CASSSRGGSDTQYF TGTGCCAGCAGCTCCCGAGGCGGGTCAGATACGCAGTATTTT TRBV11-3 . . TRBJ2-3
CASSLTTSPSTDTQYF TGTGCCAGCAGTTTAACGACTAGCCCTAGCACAGATACGCAGTATTTT TRBV6-6 TRBD2 . TRBJ2-3
CASSGWTSGGNYEQYF TGTGCCAGCAGCGGCTGGACTAGCGGGGGGAACTACGAGCAGTACTTC TRBV5-6 TRBD2 . TRBJ2-7
CASSLRGGSGPNEKLFF TGTGCCAGCAGCTTAAGGGGGGGATCAGGACCTAATGAAAAACTGTTTTTT TRBV7-3 . . TRBJ1-4
CASSQWGPGNIQYF TGCGCCAGCAGCCAATGGGGGCCGGGAAACATTCAGTACTTC TRBV4-1 . few TRBJ2-4
CASSQQGASPYTF TGTGCCAGCAGCCAACAGGGGGCGTCACCCTACACCTTC TRBV7-9 TRBD1 . TRBJ1-2
CASSSQSGTSGSTDTQYF TGCGCCAGCAGCTCACAATCCGGGACTAGCGGGAGCACAGATACGCAGTATTTT TRBV5-1 TRBD2 . TRBJ2-3
CASQRANYGYTF TGTGCCAGTCAACGGGCTAACTATGGCTACACCTTC TRBV2 . . TRBJ1-2
CASSPGQGWYEQYF TGCGCCAGCAGCCCGGGACAGGGATGGTACGAGCAGTACTTC TRBV4-3 TRBD1 . TRBJ2-7
CASSPLAGGVTGELFF TGTGCCAGCAGCCCCCTAGCGGGAGGCGTCACCGGGGAGCTGTTTTTT TRBV7-2 TRBD2 . TRBJ2-2
CARGLVGDKNIQYF TGTGCCAGGGGACTAGTAGGAGACAAAAACATTCAGTACTTC TRBV2 TRBD2 . TRBJ2-4
CASSPGTSANEKLFF TGTGCCAGCAGCCCTGGGACTTCAGCGAATGAAAAACTGTTTTTT TRBV5-6 . few TRBJ1-4
CASSFGGVGTDTQYF TGTGCCAGCAGTTTCGGAGGGGTCGGCACAGATACGCAGTATTTT TRBV28 . . TRBJ2-3
CASSPLFLAGDFSTDTQYF TGTGCCAGCTCACCACTTTTTCTAGCGGGAGATTTCAGCACAGATACGCAGTATTTT TRBV18 TRBD2 . TRBJ2-3
CASTSGTDTGELFF TGTGCCAGCACTAGCGGGACGGACACCGGGGAGCTGTTTTTT TRBV28 TRBD2 . TRBJ2-2
CASSSLAMVEFYGYTF TGTGCCAGCAGCTCCCTAGCCATGGTAGAGTTCTATGGCTACACCTTC TRBV6-6 . . TRBJ1-2
CASSKDRGQETQYF TGTGCCAGCAGCAAAGACAGGGGCCAAGAGACCCAGTACTTC TRBV2 TRBD1 . TRBJ2-5
CASSGIAGVEYTQYF TGTGCCAGCAGCGGGATAGCGGGTGTCGAATATACGCAGTATTTT TRBV5-6 TRBD2 . TRBJ2-3
CASRGTGGRDTQYF TGCGCCAGCAGGGGGACAGGGGGCCGAGATACGCAGTATTTT TRBV5-1 TRBD1 few TRBJ2-3
CASSLGRGGDEKLFF TGTGCCAGCAGCTTAGGGCGGGGAGGGGATGAAAAACTGTTTTTT TRBV13 . . TRBJ1-4
CASSRTGTGGENEQFF TGCGCCAGCAGCAGGACCGGGACAGGGGGCGAGAATGAGCAGTTCTTC TRBV4-1 TRBD1 . TRBJ2-1
CASSLTGNSYEQYF TGTGCCAGTAGCCTAACAGGGAACTCCTACGAGCAGTACTTC TRBV19 . . TRBJ2-7
CASSADSFPGGYTF TGTGCCAGCAGCGCAGACAGTTTCCCGGGTGGCTACACCTTC TRBV7-9 . . TRBJ1-2
CASSGGTSGGVTDTQYF TGCGCCAGCAGCGGCGGGACTAGCGGGGGGGTCACAGATACGCAGTATTTT TRBV5-1 TRBD2 . TRBJ2-3
CASSYSTSGRYEQYF TGTGCCAGCAGTTACTCGACTAGCGGGAGGTACGAGCAGTACTTC TRBV6-5 TRBD2 few TRBJ2-7
CASSERGQGVIQETQYF TGCGCCAGCAGTGAGAGGGGACAGGGTGTGATTCAAGAGACCCAGTACTTC TRBV10-2 TRBD1 . TRBJ2-5
CASRELVGPGESEQYF TGTGCCAGCAGGGAGTTGGTAGGACCCGGGGAATCTGAGCAGTACTTC TRBV2 . . TRBJ2-7
CATPPGHLSGNTIYF TGTGCCACCCCCCCGGGACATCTTTCTGGAAACACCATATATTTT TRBV5-4 . . TRBJ1-3
CASGQGSYNEQFF TGTGCCAGCGGACAGGGTTCCTACAATGAGCAGTTCTTC TRBV19 TRBD1 . TRBJ2-1
CASSQDPGQGFEQYF TGCGCCAGCAGCCAAGACCCGGGACAGGGGTTCGAGCAGTACTTC TRBV4-1 TRBD1 . TRBJ2-7
CASSLLGSYEQYF TGCGCCAGCAGCTTGCTGGGGAGCTACGAGCAGTACTTC TRBV5-1 . once TRBJ2-7
CASSVGLAGVGEQYF TGTGCCAGCAGCGTAGGACTAGCGGGAGTAGGCGAGCAGTACTTC TRBV9 TRBD2 . TRBJ2-7
CASSQVQETQYF TGTGCCTCCAGCCAGGTCCAAGAGACCCAGTACTTC TRBV10-3 . . TRBJ2-5
CASSEGGGGTDTQYF TGTGCCAGCAGTGAGGGGGGAGGGGGCACAGATACGCAGTATTTT TRBV6-4 TRBD2 . TRBJ2-3
CASSLPPREKLFF TGTGCCAGCAGTTTGCCCCCTCGGGAAAAACTGTTTTTT TRBV28 . . TRBJ1-4
CASSGQGARGEAFF TGTGCCAGCAGCGGACAGGGGGCCCGGGGTGAAGCTTTCTTT TRBV7-2 TRBD1 . TRBJ1-1
CASSSGVGGYTF TGTGCCTCGTCCTCAGGGGTAGGGGGCTACACCTTC TRBV30 . . TRBJ1-2
CASSEARTGELFF TGCGCCAGCAGTGAGGCCCGGACCGGGGAGCTGTTTTTT TRBV10-1 . . TRBJ2-2